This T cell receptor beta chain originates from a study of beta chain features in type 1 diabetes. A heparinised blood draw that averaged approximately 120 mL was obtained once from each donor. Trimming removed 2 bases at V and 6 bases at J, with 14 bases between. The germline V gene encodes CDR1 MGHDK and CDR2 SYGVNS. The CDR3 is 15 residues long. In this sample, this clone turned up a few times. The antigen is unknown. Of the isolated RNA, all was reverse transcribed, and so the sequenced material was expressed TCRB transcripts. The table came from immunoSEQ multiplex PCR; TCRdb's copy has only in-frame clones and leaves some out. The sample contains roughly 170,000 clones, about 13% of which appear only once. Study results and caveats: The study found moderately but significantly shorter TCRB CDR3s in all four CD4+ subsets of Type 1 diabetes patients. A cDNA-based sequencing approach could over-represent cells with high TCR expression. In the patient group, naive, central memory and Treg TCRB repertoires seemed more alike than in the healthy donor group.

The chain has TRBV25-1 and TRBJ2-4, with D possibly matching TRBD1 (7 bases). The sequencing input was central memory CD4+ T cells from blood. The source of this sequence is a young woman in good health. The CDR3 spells CASSEAAGGINIQYF. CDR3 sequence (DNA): TGTGCCAGCAGTGAAGCGGCAGGGGGGATAAACATTCAGTACTTC.